This T cell receptor beta chain is drawn from a study of a mutant IDH1 vaccine in newly diagnosed glioma. Looking at the study overall: Radiotherapy alone preceded vaccination by 4-6 weeks; alternatively, vaccination started with temozolomide cycles. Beforehand, treatment had been radiotherapy, temozolomide, or both; the majority received both.

Germline lookup yields CDR1 MNHEY and CDR2 SVGAGI. This CDR3 is built from 15 residues. V was cut by 0 bases and J by 3 bases, with 11 bases left in between. Study-wide results and caveats: Detectable vaccine-induced immune responses arose in about 93% of patients.

This sample's time point: week 23, last vaccination. Topical imiquimod accompanied each vaccine dose, which consisted of 300 ug of mutant IDH1 20-mer peptide. There were new WHO grade 3 or 4 astrocytomas in the donors, and these were IDH1-mutant and ATRX-lost. This clone was recorded once. Its antigen is undetermined. The assay was immunoSEQ multiplex PCR, and TCRdb's table has in-frame clones only and misses some. Among 25,000 to 35,000 clones listed, 88% were seen once. The specimen comprised PBMCs, sampled from a glioma patient whose treatment included an IDH1 peptide vaccine. The J gene is TRBJ1-1, the V gene TRBV6-5; D is unresolved. The TCR originated in a man between 35 and 55 years old with glioma. The CDR3 reads CASSYSGGMDTEAFF. CDR3 coding DNA: TGTGCCAGCAGTTACTCCGGAGGGATGGACACTGAAGCTTTCTTT.